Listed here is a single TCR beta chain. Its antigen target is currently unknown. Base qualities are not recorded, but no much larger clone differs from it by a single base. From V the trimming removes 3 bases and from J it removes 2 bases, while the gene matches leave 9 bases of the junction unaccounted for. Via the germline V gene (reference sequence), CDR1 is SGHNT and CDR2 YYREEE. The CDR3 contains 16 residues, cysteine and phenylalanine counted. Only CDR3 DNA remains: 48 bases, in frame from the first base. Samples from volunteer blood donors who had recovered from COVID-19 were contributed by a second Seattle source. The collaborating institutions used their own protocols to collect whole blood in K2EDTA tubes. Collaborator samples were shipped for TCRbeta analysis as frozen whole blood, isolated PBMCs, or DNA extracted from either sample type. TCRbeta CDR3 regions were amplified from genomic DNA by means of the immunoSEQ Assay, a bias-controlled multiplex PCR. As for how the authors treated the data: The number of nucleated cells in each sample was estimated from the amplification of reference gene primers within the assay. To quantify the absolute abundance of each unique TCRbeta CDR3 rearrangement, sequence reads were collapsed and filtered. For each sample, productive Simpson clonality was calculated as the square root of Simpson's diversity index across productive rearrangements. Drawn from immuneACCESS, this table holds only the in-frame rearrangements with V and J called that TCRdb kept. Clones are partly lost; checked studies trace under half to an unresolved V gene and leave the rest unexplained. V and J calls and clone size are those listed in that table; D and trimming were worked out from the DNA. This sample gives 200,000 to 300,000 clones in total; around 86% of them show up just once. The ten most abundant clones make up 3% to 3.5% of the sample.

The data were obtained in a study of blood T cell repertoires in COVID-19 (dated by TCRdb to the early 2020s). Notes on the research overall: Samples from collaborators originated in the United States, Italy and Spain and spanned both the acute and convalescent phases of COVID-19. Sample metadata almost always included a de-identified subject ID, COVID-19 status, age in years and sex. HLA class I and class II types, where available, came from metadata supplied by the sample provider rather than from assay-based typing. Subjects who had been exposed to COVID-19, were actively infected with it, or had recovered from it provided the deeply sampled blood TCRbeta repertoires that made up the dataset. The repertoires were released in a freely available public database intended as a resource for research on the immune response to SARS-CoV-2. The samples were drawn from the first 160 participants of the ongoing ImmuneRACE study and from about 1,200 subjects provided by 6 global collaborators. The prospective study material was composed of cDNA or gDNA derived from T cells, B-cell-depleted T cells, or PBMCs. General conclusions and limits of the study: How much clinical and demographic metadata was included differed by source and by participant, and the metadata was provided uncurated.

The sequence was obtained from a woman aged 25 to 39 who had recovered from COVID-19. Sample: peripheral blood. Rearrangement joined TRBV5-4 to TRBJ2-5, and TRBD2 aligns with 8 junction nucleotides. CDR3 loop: CASSSVTGLGQETQYF. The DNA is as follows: TGTGCCAGCAGCTCGGTGACGGGACTAGGGCAAGAGACCCAGTACTTC.